What follows are 9 T cell receptor beta chains derived from one specimen sequenced in a study of cytomegalovirus exposure and HLA in healthy donors. Primers for the PCR totalled 60 Vbeta and 13 Jbeta. The protocol was immunoSEQ multiplex PCR, while the TCRdb copy is restricted to in-frame clones and leaves out a portion. The data contain roughly 150,000 clones, approximately 80% of them seen just once; the ten biggest clones take up 6.6%. The sequenced sample consisted of PBMCs. The receptors come from a woman aged 50 to 60 in good health and CMV-seropositive.

V and J are TRBV5-1 and TRBJ1-1; possibly TRBD1 for D (5 bases). This CDR3 has 15 residues. Germline CDR1 reads SGHRS; CDR2 reads YFSETQ. V was trimmed by 4 bases and J by 1 base, leaving 14 bases between them. CDR3 amino acids: CASSRSTERNTEAFF. The CDR3 DNA reads TGCGCCAGCAGCCGATCGACAGAGCGGAACACTGAAGCTTTCTTT. Based on the CDR3 plus reference TRBV5-1 and TRBJ1-1, the full variable domain is KAGVTQTPRYLIKTRGQQVTLSCSPISGHRSVSWYQQTPGQGLQFLFEYFSETQRNKGNFPGRFSGRQFSNSRSEMNVSTLELGDSALYLCASSRSTERNTEAFFGQGTRLTVV.

As for this clone: Other DNA sequences in the same sample also yield this CDR3. The chain uses TRBV27 and TRBJ2-3; 10 positions match TRBD2. With V trimmed by 3 bases and J by 6 bases, 6 bases remained unmatched. Germline values: CDR1 MNHEY, CDR2 SMNVEV (reference sequence). This CDR3 has 15 residues. The CDR3 region has the DNA TGTGCCAGCAGTTTGACCAGCGGGGGGGCCGATACGCAGTATTTT. Protein sequence: CASSLTSGGADTQYF.

The chain employs TRBV18 and TRBJ1-5, with D uncertain. The V gene lost 2 bases and the J gene lost 2 bases, with 10 bases spanning the gap. Germline values: CDR1 KGHSH, CDR2 LQKENI. CDR3 length: 15 residues. The DNA of the CDR3 is TGTGCCAGCTCACCAGCGCAGGCAGGCAATCAGCCCCAGCATTTT. It specifies CASSPAQAGNQPQHF. Looking up the rest from reference TRBV18 and TRBJ1-5 gives the full variable domain: NAGVMQNPRHLVRRRGQEARLRCSPMKGHSHVYWYRQLPEEGLKFMVYLQKENIIDESGMPKERFSAEFPKEGPSILRIQQVVRGDSAAYFCASSPAQAGNQPQHFGDGTRLSIL.

J is TRBJ2-7 and V is TRBV5-6; 8 bases agree with TRBD1. Germline V gene data show CDR1 as SGHDT and CDR2 as YYEEEE. With V trimmed by 0 bases and J by 7 bases, 6 bases remained unmatched. The CDR3 is 14 residues long. The CDR3 coding sequence is TGTGCCAGCAGCTTGGGGACAGGGTTGTGGGAGCAGTACTTC. Translated: CASSLGTGLWEQYF.

The J gene is TRBJ1-2, the V gene TRBV7-9; tentative D call: TRBD1 (5 bases). The CDR3 is made up of 16 amino acids. Trimming took off 3 bases at V and 0 bases at J, with 14 bases between the two ends. Germline values: CDR1 SEHNR, CDR2 FQNEAQ (reference sequence). The CDR3 DNA follows: TGTGCCAGCAGCTTGGGAGGGGCCACCCCTAACTATGGCTACACCTTC. Translated: CASSLGGATPNYGYTF.

This clone was observed a single time. The chain carries TRBV5-1 and TRBJ1-4, with TRBD1 identical over 8 bases. The CDR3 covers 17 residues. The ends lost 4 bases at V and 5 bases at J; junction bases unmatched: 13. Per germline, CDR1 SGHRS and CDR2 YFSETQ. Written as DNA, the CDR3 is TGCGCCAGCAGCCTCCAGCCAGGGACAGGAAAGAATGAAAAACTGTTTTTT. Translating it yields CASSLQPGTGKNEKLFF.

The chain is built from TRBV25-1 and TRBJ1-2, with 10 nucleotides matching TRBD1. Germline V gives CDR1 MGHDK, CDR2 SYGVNS. V gave up 6 bases and J gave up 5 bases; unmatched junction bases: 9. The CDR3 contains 15 residues. In DNA form, the CDR3 reads TGTGCCAGCAGGGCCGGGGACAGGGGCGGGTATGGCTACACCTTC. Protein product: CASRAGDRGGYGYTF.

This chain connects TRBV7-2 to TRBJ1-1, with TRBD1 matching 7 bases. Trimming took 5 bases from V and 1 from J; bases not matched to a gene: 1. Germline V gene lookup returns CDR1 SGHTA and CDR2 FQGNSA. The CDR3 has 13 amino acids. The CDR3 loop is CASSRQGNTEAFF. The CDR3 DNA reads as TGTGCCAGCAGCCGACAGGGGAACACTGAAGCTTTCTTT.

The genes are TRBV5-1 and TRBJ2-4; TRBD2 aligns across 10 bases. This CDR3 is 17 amino acids long. Unmatched junction bases numbered 8, after V lost 0 bases and J lost 5 bases. Germline lookup yields CDR1 SGHRS and CDR2 YFSETQ. In nucleotides, the CDR3 is TGCGCCAGCAGCTTGGCTGGGTTAGCGGGGGGCGAAAACATTCAGTACTTC. Translation: CASSLAGLAGGENIQYF.